A selection of T cell receptor beta chains follows, all from one sample in a study of blood T cells in healthy people across ages. TCRdb itself ran the 5' RACE reads through MiXCR, one entry per CDR3 protein. This table has around 1,000,000 distinct CDR3 sequences, approximately 25% appearing once. The sample was also reused in another study, on T cells of mothers and their children.

The sample comprised blood. The receptors originated from a girl aged 2 to 10 in good health. Both conserved end residues are part of each CDR3. Fields, in order: CDR3 DNA, CDR3 protein, clone size, V gene, J gene, D gene. D genes are given only for firm matches. Rows may omit the clone size; those that give it use once, few, many or a size class.

cdr3_nt: TGTGCCAGCAGCCAAGAACCATCTCTCTACACCTTC
cdr3_aa: CASSQEPSLYTF
clone_size: -
v_call: TRBV3-1
j_call: TRBJ1-2
d_call: -

cdr3_nt: TGTGCCAGCAGTTCACTACTAGCGGGAGGTAATACGCAGTATTTT
cdr3_aa: CASSSLLAGGNTQYF
clone_size: -
v_call: TRBV27
j_call: TRBJ2-3
d_call: TRBD2

cdr3_nt: TGCAGCGTTGGTGACAGGGGAGAGACCCAGTACTTC
cdr3_aa: CSVGDRGETQYF
clone_size: -
v_call: TRBV29-1
j_call: TRBJ2-5
d_call: TRBD1

cdr3_nt: TGTGCCAGCAGCCACTACGGTGTAGAGCAGTTCTTC
cdr3_aa: CASSHYGVEQFF
clone_size: -
v_call: TRBV14
j_call: TRBJ2-1
d_call: -

cdr3_nt: TGTGCCAGCAGTTTATCAGGGCCGGGTTATGGCTACACCTTC
cdr3_aa: CASSLSGPGYGYTF
clone_size: -
v_call: TRBV12-3/TRBV12-4
j_call: TRBJ1-2
d_call: -

cdr3_nt: TGTGCCACCAGTGATTTAGGACTAACCTACGAGCAGTACTTC
cdr3_aa: CATSDLGLTYEQYF
clone_size: -
v_call: TRBV24-1
j_call: TRBJ2-7
d_call: -

cdr3_nt: TGTGCCAGCAGCCAAGTTCGGCCGACTAGTCCCTACGAGCAGTACTTC
cdr3_aa: CASSQVRPTSPYEQYF
clone_size: few
v_call: TRBV3-1
j_call: TRBJ2-7
d_call: -

cdr3_nt: TGTGCCAGCAGTTCGATGGGGGGGCTGTCGGAAAAACTGTTTTTT
cdr3_aa: CASSSMGGLSEKLFF
clone_size: few
v_call: TRBV28
j_call: TRBJ1-4
d_call: -

cdr3_nt: TGCAGCGTTGAATCCCCACCGAACACCGGGGAGCTGTTTTTT
cdr3_aa: CSVESPPNTGELFF
clone_size: few
v_call: TRBV29-1
j_call: TRBJ2-2
d_call: -

cdr3_nt: TGTGCCAGCAGTCCAGGGGGTTCTCTCTATGGCTACACCTTC
cdr3_aa: CASSPGGSLYGYTF
clone_size: -
v_call: TRBV25-1
j_call: TRBJ1-2
d_call: TRBD1

cdr3_nt: TGCAGCCCGAGGGACAGGGGTAATGAGCAGTTCTTC
cdr3_aa: CSPRDRGNEQFF
clone_size: -
v_call: TRBV29-1
j_call: TRBJ2-1
d_call: TRBD1

cdr3_nt: TGTGCCAGCAGCTTAGCTGGCCTGGCAGGGCGGGTCGACAATGAGCAGTTCTTC
cdr3_aa: CASSLAGLAGRVDNEQFF
clone_size: -
v_call: TRBV7-2
j_call: TRBJ2-1
d_call: -

cdr3_nt: TGCAGTGTTATAAGCGGGGTTACCACACATACGCAGTATTTT
cdr3_aa: CSVISGVTTHTQYF
clone_size: -
v_call: TRBV20-1
j_call: TRBJ2-3
d_call: TRBD2

cdr3_nt: TGTGCCAGCAGTTTAGGAGGGGGTATGGGCTACACCTTC
cdr3_aa: CASSLGGGMGYTF
clone_size: -
v_call: TRBV27
j_call: TRBJ1-2
d_call: -

cdr3_nt: TGTGCCAGCAGCCAAGAAGGGGGTCACACCCCATCCTACGAGCAGTACTTC
cdr3_aa: CASSQEGGHTPSYEQYF
clone_size: -
v_call: TRBV3-1
j_call: TRBJ2-7
d_call: -

cdr3_nt: TGTGCCAGCAGCCTCCTGGTCAAACAGGATGAGCAGTTCTTC
cdr3_aa: CASSLLVKQDEQFF
clone_size: -
v_call: TRBV7-8
j_call: TRBJ2-1
d_call: -

cdr3_nt: TGTGCCAGCAGCCCCCACAGACAATACTCCTACAATGAGCAGTTCTTC
cdr3_aa: CASSPHRQYSYNEQFF
clone_size: -
v_call: TRBV7-2
j_call: TRBJ2-1
d_call: -

cdr3_nt: TGCGCCAGCAGCTTGGATCTGGGGCCGGAGACCCAGTACTTC
cdr3_aa: CASSLDLGPETQYF
clone_size: -
v_call: TRBV5-1
j_call: TRBJ2-5
d_call: -

cdr3_nt: TGTGCCAGCAGCCAAGGGCAGCCAACTAGCGACACCGGGGAGCTGTTTTTT
cdr3_aa: CASSQGQPTSDTGELFF
clone_size: few
v_call: TRBV4-2
j_call: TRBJ2-2
d_call: TRBD2

cdr3_nt: TGCGCCAGCAGCCCCGCCCCAGAGGAGACCCAGTACTTC
cdr3_aa: CASSPAPEETQYF
clone_size: -
v_call: TRBV5-1
j_call: TRBJ2-5
d_call: -

cdr3_nt: TGTGCCAGCAGTTACTCGCCGTATGGGGGACAGGGTGGCAATGAAAAACTGTTTTTT
cdr3_aa: CASSYSPYGGQGGNEKLFF
clone_size: -
v_call: TRBV6-5
j_call: TRBJ1-4
d_call: TRBD1

cdr3_nt: TGCGCCAGCAGCTTGGATGGGGGAAGCACTGAAGCTTTCTTT
cdr3_aa: CASSLDGGSTEAFF
clone_size: -
v_call: TRBV5-1
j_call: TRBJ1-1
d_call: -

cdr3_nt: TGTGCCAGCAGCTTACAACAGGGGGGGGGAGATACGCAGTATTTT
cdr3_aa: CASSLQQGGGDTQYF
clone_size: -
v_call: TRBV7-2
j_call: TRBJ2-3
d_call: -

cdr3_nt: TGTGCCAGCGGGTATGACAGGGAAGATGAAGCTTTCTTT
cdr3_aa: CASGYDREDEAFF
clone_size: -
v_call: TRBV6-1
j_call: TRBJ1-1
d_call: TRBD1

cdr3_nt: TGCAGTGGGGCAGACGATAATGAAAAACTGTTTTTT
cdr3_aa: CSGADDNEKLFF
clone_size: few
v_call: TRBV20-1
j_call: TRBJ1-4
d_call: -

cdr3_nt: TGTGCCAGCACCCCCTCACAGCTGGGCTCCTACAATGAGCAGTTCTTC
cdr3_aa: CASTPSQLGSYNEQFF
clone_size: -
v_call: TRBV11-1
j_call: TRBJ2-1
d_call: -

cdr3_nt: TGTGCCAGCAGTCAAATAGCGGGTTTAGATACGCAGTATTTT
cdr3_aa: CASSQIAGLDTQYF
clone_size: -
v_call: TRBV7-2
j_call: TRBJ2-3
d_call: TRBD2

cdr3_nt: TGTGCCAGCAGCGACTGGGACAGGGGAAGGTACACTGAAGCTTTCTTT
cdr3_aa: CASSDWDRGRYTEAFF
clone_size: few
v_call: TRBV14
j_call: TRBJ1-1
d_call: TRBD1

cdr3_nt: TGTGCCAGCAGCTTAAGACTTAGCGGGAGTTCCCACGAGCAGTACTTC
cdr3_aa: CASSLRLSGSSHEQYF
clone_size: few
v_call: TRBV7-6
j_call: TRBJ2-7
d_call: TRBD2

cdr3_nt: TGTGCCACCGCGGGGCTGGAGTGGACCCAGTACTTC
cdr3_aa: CATAGLEWTQYF
clone_size: -
v_call: TRBV15
j_call: TRBJ2-5
d_call: -

cdr3_nt: TGTGCCAGCAAAAAAGACAGGTTCAATGAAAAACTGTTTTTT
cdr3_aa: CASKKDRFNEKLFF
clone_size: -
v_call: TRBV6-5
j_call: TRBJ1-4
d_call: -

cdr3_nt: TGCAGTGCTGGACAGGGGCAGAATGAAAAACTGTTTTTT
cdr3_aa: CSAGQGQNEKLFF
clone_size: few
v_call: TRBV20-1
j_call: TRBJ1-4
d_call: TRBD1

cdr3_nt: TGTGCCAGCAGCAGACAGGGACTAGCGGAGCACGCCCAAGAGACCCAGTACTTC
cdr3_aa: CASSRQGLAEHAQETQYF
clone_size: -
v_call: TRBV3-1
j_call: TRBJ2-5
d_call: TRBD2

cdr3_nt: TGCAGTGCCCTGACAGGGGTGGACGGAGAGACCCAGTACTTC
cdr3_aa: CSALTGVDGETQYF
clone_size: -
v_call: TRBV20-1
j_call: TRBJ2-5
d_call: TRBD1

cdr3_nt: TGTGCCAGCAGTTACATGGATACGCAGTATTTT
cdr3_aa: CASSYMDTQYF
clone_size: -
v_call: TRBV7-3
j_call: TRBJ2-3
d_call: -

cdr3_nt: TGTGCCAGCGAAGCGGGCCCAAACAATGAGCAGTTCTTC
cdr3_aa: CASEAGPNNEQFF
clone_size: -
v_call: TRBV7-9
j_call: TRBJ2-1
d_call: -

cdr3_nt: TGTGCCAGCAGCCCCCTCAGGGGGTCGGACAATGAGCAGTTCTTC
cdr3_aa: CASSPLRGSDNEQFF
clone_size: few
v_call: TRBV12-3/TRBV12-4
j_call: TRBJ2-1
d_call: TRBD1

cdr3_nt: TGTGCCAGCAGCTTGATGGTACAGGGGAGGGATACGCAGTATTTT
cdr3_aa: CASSLMVQGRDTQYF
clone_size: few
v_call: TRBV5-5
j_call: TRBJ2-3
d_call: -

cdr3_nt: TGCAGCGTTGAAGTCCCATCTGGGGCTGAAGCTTTCTTT
cdr3_aa: CSVEVPSGAEAFF
clone_size: -
v_call: TRBV29-1
j_call: TRBJ1-1
d_call: -

cdr3_nt: TGTGCCAGCAAGACGACAGGGGCGAATGAGCCCCTCCACTTT
cdr3_aa: CASKTTGANEPLHF
clone_size: -
v_call: TRBV2
j_call: TRBJ1-6
d_call: TRBD1

cdr3_nt: TGTGCCAGCTCGGGTTTGGGGCTGGAGACCCAGTACTTC
cdr3_aa: CASSGLGLETQYF
clone_size: few
v_call: TRBV12-3/TRBV12-4
j_call: TRBJ2-5
d_call: -

cdr3_nt: TGTGCCAGCAGCAGGGGACAGACCTACGAGCAGTGCTTC
cdr3_aa: CASSRGQTYEQCF
clone_size: once
v_call: TRBV7-9
j_call: TRBJ2-7
d_call: TRBD1

cdr3_nt: TGTGCCAGCAGTGTCTTTTACGGGGAAGAGACCCAGTACTTC
cdr3_aa: CASSVFYGEETQYF
clone_size: few
v_call: TRBV6-1
j_call: TRBJ2-5
d_call: -

cdr3_nt: TGTGCCAGCAGGCAAGGGACGGGAGCTATATACGAGCAGTACTTC
cdr3_aa: CASRQGTGAIYEQYF
clone_size: -
v_call: TRBV12-3/TRBV12-4
j_call: TRBJ2-7
d_call: -

cdr3_nt: TGTGCCAGCAGCTTGGCTTTAGGAGCCACCGAGAATGAGCAGTTCTTC
cdr3_aa: CASSLALGATENEQFF
clone_size: -
v_call: TRBV7-9
j_call: TRBJ2-1
d_call: -

cdr3_nt: TGCAGTGCTCCCGAGCCCGCGGGGACGGAGACCCAGTACTTC
cdr3_aa: CSAPEPAGTETQYF
clone_size: -
v_call: TRBV20-1
j_call: TRBJ2-5
d_call: -

cdr3_nt: TGTGCCAGCAGCCTCCTTGCGGAGCTCTCCTACGAGCAGTACTTC
cdr3_aa: CASSLLAELSYEQYF
clone_size: few
v_call: TRBV5-6
j_call: TRBJ2-7
d_call: -

cdr3_nt: TGTGCCACATTACAGGGATCTTCAGGGGCCAACGTCCTGACTTTC
cdr3_aa: CATLQGSSGANVLTF
clone_size: few
v_call: TRBV2
j_call: TRBJ2-6
d_call: -

cdr3_nt: TGTGCCAGCAGCGGTGTATCCCGGGGGCAGTTCTTC
cdr3_aa: CASSGVSRGQFF
clone_size: many
v_call: TRBV11-1
j_call: TRBJ2-1
d_call: -

cdr3_nt: TGTGCCAGCAGCCCCCCGGCGGCGACGCAGGGCCCGTGGACCCAGTACTTC
cdr3_aa: CASSPPAATQGPWTQYF
clone_size: -
v_call: TRBV12-3/TRBV12-4
j_call: TRBJ2-5
d_call: -